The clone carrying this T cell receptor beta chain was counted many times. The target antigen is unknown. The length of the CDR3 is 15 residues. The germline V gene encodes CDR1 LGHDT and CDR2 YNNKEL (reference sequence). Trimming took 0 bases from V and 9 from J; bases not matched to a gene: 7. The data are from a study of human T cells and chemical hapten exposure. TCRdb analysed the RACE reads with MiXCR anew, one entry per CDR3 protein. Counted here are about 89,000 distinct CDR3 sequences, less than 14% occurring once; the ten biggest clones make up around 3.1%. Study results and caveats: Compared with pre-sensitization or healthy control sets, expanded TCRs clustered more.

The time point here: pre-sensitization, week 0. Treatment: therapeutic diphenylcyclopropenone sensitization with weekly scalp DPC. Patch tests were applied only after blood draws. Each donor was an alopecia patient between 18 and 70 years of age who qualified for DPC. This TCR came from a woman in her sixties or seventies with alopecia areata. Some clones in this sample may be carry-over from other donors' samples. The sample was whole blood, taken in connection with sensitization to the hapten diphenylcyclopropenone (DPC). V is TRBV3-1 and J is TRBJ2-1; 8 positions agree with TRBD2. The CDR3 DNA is TGTGCCAGCAGCCAAGATCGGGTAGCGGGGTCTGAGCAGTTCTTC. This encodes CASSQDRVAGSEQFF.